The T cell receptor beta chain described here comes from a study of Ad26.COV2.S vaccination and SARS-CoV-2 variants. Treatment noted: 15 to 20 received Ad26.COV2.S at low or high dose, single or two shots; about 5 received placebo; per-sample allocation not given. Following the first vaccine or placebo injection, samples were taken on day 63. CDR3 size: 14 residues. Germline V CDR1 and CDR2: SGHTA, FQGNSA. The V and J ends lost 2 bases and 0 bases respectively, with 8 bases between them. This clone was detected a few times. Antigen: not known. Clones were sequenced by immunoSEQ multiplex PCR, and TCRdb holds only the in-frame ones, with some missing. The data hold 350,000 to 500,000 clones, with 90% observed a single time. Whole-study findings and limits: TCR breadth and depth analyses may have underestimated total T cell responses. Vaccinated individuals (as opposed to placebo recipients) had higher spike-specific TCR breadth.

The material sequenced was peripheral blood, taken in a trial of Ad26.COV2.S vaccine versus placebo. The chain recombines TRBV7-2 with TRBJ2-7; D is undetermined. The clonotype originates from a person between 18 and 59 years old who received the Ad26.COV2.S COVID-19 vaccine or a placebo. CDR3 coding DNA: TGTGCCAGCAGCTTACTATGGGGCTCCTACGAGCAGTACTTC. Translation: CASSLLWGSYEQYF.